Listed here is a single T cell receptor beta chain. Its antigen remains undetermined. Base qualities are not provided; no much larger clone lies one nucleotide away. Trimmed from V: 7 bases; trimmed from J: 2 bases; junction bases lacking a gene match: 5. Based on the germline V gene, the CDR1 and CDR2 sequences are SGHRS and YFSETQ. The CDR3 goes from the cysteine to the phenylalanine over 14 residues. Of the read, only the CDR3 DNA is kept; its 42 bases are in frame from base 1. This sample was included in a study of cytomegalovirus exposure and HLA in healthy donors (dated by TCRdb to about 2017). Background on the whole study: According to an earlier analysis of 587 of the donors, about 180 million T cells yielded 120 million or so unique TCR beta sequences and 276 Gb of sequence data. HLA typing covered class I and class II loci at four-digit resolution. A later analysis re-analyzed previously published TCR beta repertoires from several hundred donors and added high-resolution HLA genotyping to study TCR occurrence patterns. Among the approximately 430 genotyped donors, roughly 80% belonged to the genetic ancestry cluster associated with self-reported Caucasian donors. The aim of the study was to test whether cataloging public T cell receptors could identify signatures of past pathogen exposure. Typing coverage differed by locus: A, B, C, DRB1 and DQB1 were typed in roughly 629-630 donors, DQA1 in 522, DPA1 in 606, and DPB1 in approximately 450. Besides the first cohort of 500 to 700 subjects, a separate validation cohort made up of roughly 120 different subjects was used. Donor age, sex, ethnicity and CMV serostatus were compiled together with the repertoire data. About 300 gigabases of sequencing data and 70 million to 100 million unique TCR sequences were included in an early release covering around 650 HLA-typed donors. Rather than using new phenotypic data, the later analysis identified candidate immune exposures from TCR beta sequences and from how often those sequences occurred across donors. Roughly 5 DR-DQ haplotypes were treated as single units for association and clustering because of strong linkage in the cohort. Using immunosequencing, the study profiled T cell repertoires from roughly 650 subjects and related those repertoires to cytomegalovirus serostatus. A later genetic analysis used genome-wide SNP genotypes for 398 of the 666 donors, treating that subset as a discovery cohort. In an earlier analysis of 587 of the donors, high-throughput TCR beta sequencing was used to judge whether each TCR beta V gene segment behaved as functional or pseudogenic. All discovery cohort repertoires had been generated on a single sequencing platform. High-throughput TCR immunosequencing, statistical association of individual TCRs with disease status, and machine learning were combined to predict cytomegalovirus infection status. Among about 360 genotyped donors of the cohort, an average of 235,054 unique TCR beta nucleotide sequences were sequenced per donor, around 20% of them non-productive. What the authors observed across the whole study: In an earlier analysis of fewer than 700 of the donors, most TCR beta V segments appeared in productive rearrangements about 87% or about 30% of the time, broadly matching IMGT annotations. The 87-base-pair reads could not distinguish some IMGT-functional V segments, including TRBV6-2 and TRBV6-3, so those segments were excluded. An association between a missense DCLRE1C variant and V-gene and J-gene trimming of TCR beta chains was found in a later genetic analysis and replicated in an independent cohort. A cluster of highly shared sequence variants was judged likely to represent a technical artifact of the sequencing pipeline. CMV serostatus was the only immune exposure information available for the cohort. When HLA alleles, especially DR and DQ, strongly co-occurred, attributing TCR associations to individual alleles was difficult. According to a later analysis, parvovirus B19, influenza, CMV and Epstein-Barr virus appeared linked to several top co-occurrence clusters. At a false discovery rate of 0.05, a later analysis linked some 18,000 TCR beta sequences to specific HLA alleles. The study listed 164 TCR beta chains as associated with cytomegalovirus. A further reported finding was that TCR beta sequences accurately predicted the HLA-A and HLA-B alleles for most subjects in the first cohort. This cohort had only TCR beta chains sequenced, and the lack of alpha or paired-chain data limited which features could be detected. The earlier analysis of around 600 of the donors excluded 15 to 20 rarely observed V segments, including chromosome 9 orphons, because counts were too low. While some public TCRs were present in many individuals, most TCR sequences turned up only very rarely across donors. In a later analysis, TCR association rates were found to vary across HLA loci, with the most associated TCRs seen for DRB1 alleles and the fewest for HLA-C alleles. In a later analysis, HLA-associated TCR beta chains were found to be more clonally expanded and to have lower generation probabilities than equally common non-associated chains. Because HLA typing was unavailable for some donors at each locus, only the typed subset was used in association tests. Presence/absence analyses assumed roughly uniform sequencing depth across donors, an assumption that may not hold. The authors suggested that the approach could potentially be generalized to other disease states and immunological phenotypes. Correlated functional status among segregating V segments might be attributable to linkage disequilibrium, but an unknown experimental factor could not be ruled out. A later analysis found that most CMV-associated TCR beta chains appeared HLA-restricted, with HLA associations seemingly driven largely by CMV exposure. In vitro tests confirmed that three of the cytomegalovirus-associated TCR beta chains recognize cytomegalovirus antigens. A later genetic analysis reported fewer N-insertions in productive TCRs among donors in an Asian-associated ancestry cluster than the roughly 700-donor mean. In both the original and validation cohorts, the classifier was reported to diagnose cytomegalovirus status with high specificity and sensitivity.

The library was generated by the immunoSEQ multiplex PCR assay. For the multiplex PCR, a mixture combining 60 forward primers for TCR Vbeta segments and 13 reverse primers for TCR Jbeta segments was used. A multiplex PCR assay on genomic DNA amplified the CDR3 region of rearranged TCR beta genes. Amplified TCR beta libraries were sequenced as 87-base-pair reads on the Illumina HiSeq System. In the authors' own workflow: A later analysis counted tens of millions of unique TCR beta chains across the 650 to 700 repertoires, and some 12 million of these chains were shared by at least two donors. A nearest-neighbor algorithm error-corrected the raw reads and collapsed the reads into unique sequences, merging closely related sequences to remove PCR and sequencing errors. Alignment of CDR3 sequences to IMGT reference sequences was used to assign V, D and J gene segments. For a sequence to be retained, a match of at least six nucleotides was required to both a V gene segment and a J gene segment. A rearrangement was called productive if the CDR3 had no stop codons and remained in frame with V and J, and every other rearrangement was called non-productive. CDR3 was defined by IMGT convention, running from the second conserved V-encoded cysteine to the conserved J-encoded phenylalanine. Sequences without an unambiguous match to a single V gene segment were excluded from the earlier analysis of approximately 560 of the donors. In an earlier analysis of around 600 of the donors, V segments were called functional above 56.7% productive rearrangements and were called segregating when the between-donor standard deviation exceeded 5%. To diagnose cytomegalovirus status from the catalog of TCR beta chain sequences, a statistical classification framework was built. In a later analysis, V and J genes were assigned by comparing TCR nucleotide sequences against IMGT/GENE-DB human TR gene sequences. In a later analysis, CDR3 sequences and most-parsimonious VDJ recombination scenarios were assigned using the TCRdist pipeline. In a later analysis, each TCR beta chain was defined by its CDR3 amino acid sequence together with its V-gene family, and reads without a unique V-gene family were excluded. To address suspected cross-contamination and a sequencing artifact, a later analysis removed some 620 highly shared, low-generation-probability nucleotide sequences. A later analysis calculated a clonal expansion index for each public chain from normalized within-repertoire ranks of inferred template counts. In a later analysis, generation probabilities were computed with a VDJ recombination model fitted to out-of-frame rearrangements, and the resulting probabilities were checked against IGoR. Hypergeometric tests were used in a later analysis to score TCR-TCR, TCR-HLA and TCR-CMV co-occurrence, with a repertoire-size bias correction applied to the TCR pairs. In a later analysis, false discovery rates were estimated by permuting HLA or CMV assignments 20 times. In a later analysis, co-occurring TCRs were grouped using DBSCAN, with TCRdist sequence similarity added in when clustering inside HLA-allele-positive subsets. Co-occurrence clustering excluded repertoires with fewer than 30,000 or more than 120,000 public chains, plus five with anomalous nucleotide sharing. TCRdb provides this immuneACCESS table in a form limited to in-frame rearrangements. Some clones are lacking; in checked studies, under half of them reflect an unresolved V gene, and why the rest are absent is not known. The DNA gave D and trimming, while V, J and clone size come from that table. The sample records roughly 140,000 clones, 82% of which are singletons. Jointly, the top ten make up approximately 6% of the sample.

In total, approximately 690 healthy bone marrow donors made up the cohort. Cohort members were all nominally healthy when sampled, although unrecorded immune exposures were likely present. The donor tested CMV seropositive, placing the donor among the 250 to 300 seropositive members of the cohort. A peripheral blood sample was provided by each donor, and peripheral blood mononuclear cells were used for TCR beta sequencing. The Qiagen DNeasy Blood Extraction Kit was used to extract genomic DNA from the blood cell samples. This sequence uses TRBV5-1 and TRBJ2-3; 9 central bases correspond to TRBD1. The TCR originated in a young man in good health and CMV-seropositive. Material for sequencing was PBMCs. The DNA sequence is TGCGCCAGCGGACAGGGGCTCTCCACAGATACGCAGTATTTT. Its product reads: CASGQGLSTDTQYF. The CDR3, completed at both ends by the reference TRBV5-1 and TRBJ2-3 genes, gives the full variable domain KAGVTQTPRYLIKTRGQQVTLSCSPISGHRSVSWYQQTPGQGLQFLFEYFSETQRNKGNFPGRFSGRQFSNSRSEMNVSTLELGDSALYLCASGQGLSTDTQYFGPGTRLTVL.